This TCR beta chain appears in the sequencing data of a study of shared clonotypes between healthy human individuals (dated by TCRdb to about 2020). Background for the entire study: A few men and two women, aged 18 to 49 years, made up the cohort. For each donor, CD4 naive and CD4 memory were each run on three plates, CD8 naive on two plates, and CD8 memory on one plate. Blood TCR repertoires of about 5 healthy adults were deeply sequenced to estimate repertoire size and the extent of clonotype sharing between individuals. Libraries were prepared and TCR repertoires were sequenced by different laboratories using diverse techniques, in order to increase sequencing depth and limit assay-specific biases. Leukapheresis yielded between about 0.9 and 9.5 billion PBMCs per donor.

This clone has a single count. The antigen it binds to is not known. No quality values exist for individual bases; no much larger clone is one base distant. CD8 naive samples consisted of CD45RO-negative cells that were positively selected for CCR7, yielding a CD45RA+CCR7+ population without TemRA cells. The donors were healthy, HIV-negative adults who had no recently reported acute infections or vaccinations. Every donor was a Caucasian adult living in Nashville, Tennessee, USA. After blood collection by leukapheresis, PBMCs were isolated using Ficoll-Histopaque density gradient centrifugation and then cryopreserved in the vapor phase of liquid nitrogen. Analytical flow cytometry was used to check the purity and quantity of every magnetically sorted T cell population. Genomic DNA was isolated from every sorted fraction and measured by UV absorbance on a Nanodrop 2000c. Using the deep immunoSEQ assay, TCR CDR3 regions were amplified from genomic DNA by multiplex PCR. Genomic DNA extracted from each cell subset was distributed evenly over all wells of several immunoSEQ 96-well plates, and each plate served as one replicate. Each replicate PCR for sorted subsets received 150 to 250 ng genomic DNA, equal to about 30,000 T cell genomes. Purified libraries were quantified with a Qubit 3.0 fluorometer, sized on a Bioanalyzer 2100, and re-quantified with the KAPA Library Quantification kit. Every immunoSEQ 96-well plate was sequenced on a separate single-read 150-cycle Illumina NextSeq 550 flow cell. In the original analysis: Because the immunoSEQ output included only junctional sequences and no quality scores, the filtering could not be the same as the filtering used for full-length reads. Sequences were annotated with PyIR, a Python wrapper for IgBLAST v1.9, and V/J genes and CDR3 were assigned using IMGT germline references. Reads with weak V/J assignments (E-value above 1e-6), missing CDR3, stop codons, out-of-frame junctions, or ambiguous translated residues were removed. V3J clonotypes were defined by identical inferred V gene, J gene, and CDR3 amino acid sequence. Percentage overlap between repertoires was calculated by dividing the number of shared unique clonotypes by the size of the smaller repertoire. Three approaches were used to assess repertoire richness: RTK rarefaction, the Chao1 estimator, and Recon v2.1 estimates of unobserved clonotypes. Generation probabilities were computed with OLGA for all TCRbeta clonotypes obtained by the gDNA method from several donors. In its TCRdb copy, this immuneACCESS table keeps in-frame sequences only and misses some clones. Where compared with another copy, unresolved V genes explain less than half of these, and the others have no known cause. That table supplies the V and J calls and clone size; D and trimming were determined from the DNA. This sample has about 600,000 clones in its table, and 95% to 96% of those were observed once. Of the sample, about 0.11% is held by the ten largest clones.

Study-wide findings and limitations: Even with the large sequencing depth, rarefaction of the sorted-subset datasets indicated that sequencing was incomplete. Across a few donors, 4.5% to 6.5% of naive CD4, approximately 3.6% of naive CD8, roughly 2.3% of memory CD4, and under 0.45% of memory CD8 clonotypes were shared. Because the study included only a small number of donors, the genetic and exposure-history diversity represented was limited. Based on pairwise subsampling, the degree of clonotype sharing among donors was expected to be affected by sequencing depth. Naive subsets generally had larger estimated clonotype richness than memory subsets. Higher generation probabilities were observed for clonotypes shared by all four sorted-subset donors than for non-shared clonotypes. Sampling was restricted to blood, and TCR repertoires in tissues likely differ from the TCR repertoires found in blood.

The sequenced material came from naive CD8+ T cells sorted from blood. Reading the label with the study, this specimen's cell subset or site is: CD45RA+CCR7+. The TCR comes from a woman aged 30 to 39 in good health.

The CDR3 region: CASSPGLAETGELFF. The DNA sequence reads TGTGCCAGCAGCCCGGGACTAGCCGAAACCGGGGAGCTGTTTTTT. In this chain, TRBV7-6 is recombined with TRBJ2-2, with TRBD2 identical over 9 junction bases. The CDR3 goes from the cysteine to the phenylalanine over 15 residues. This entry keeps only the CDR3 DNA: 45 bases, framed from base 1. CDR1 and CDR2, looked up from the germline V gene, are SGHVS and FNYEAQ. At the junction V is shortened by 5 bases and J by 5 bases; bases outside the gene matches: 6.